This note documents a single T cell receptor (beta chain) sequence. Being one base from a much bigger clone, this may be a read error. Germline assignment: CDR1 LGHDT and CDR2 YNNKEL (reference sequence). Unmatched junction bases numbered 6, after V lost 10 bases and J lost 5 bases. CDR3 length equals 14 residues. TCR beta CDR3 region amplification was performed from RNA transcripts. Using the HTBI primer set, a first-round RT-PCR was run on the TCR CDR3. TCRdb recomputed calls from the multiplex PCR reads with MiXCR, one row per CDR3 protein. Found here are 550,000 to 800,000 distinct CDR3 sequences, 17% of them singletons; the top ten hold 15% to 19%. The record originates from a study of T cells in Graves' hyperthyroidism and ophthalmopathy.

The TCR sequence derives from a man in his fifties with Graves' hyperthyroidism. Sequencing was performed on blood. The genes are TRBV3-1 and TRBJ2-5, with 14 bases identical to TRBD2. The DNA of the CDR3 is TGTGCCATCGGGACTAGCGGGAGTCTGGAGACCCAGTACTTC. Its translation: CAIGTSGSLETQYF.